Listed below are T cell receptor beta chains from one sample, sequenced in a study of cytotoxic CD8 clonotypes in ibrutinib-treated CLL. Using immunoSEQ multiplex PCR, the repertoire was profiled, and TCRdb retains in-frame clones only, with some absent. The data contain roughly 200,000 clones, 70% of them singletons. Sequenced here: PBMCs, sampled after 12 months of ibrutinib treatment. These receptors all stem from a human donor with chronic lymphocytic leukemia. Each CDR3 is given with its conserved first and last residue. The order of the fields is V gene, D gene, J gene, clone size, CDR3 protein, CDR3 DNA. The D gene is left open where the match is weak. The size of a clone is reported for some rows only, either as once, few or many, or as a class for expanded clones.

V: TRBV7-9
D: TRBD1
J: TRBJ2-3
size: .
CDR3: CASSSGQGADTQYF
DNA: TGTGCCAGCAGCTCTGGACAGGGGGCAGATACGCAGTATTTT

V: TRBV15
D: .
J: TRBJ1-1
size: .
CDR3: CATSRLGVVTEAFF
DNA: TGTGCCACCAGCAGACTAGGGGTTGTCACTGAAGCTTTCTTT

V: TRBV7-2
D: .
J: TRBJ2-3
size: .
CDR3: CASSLDLSTDTQYF
DNA: TGTGCCAGCAGCTTGGATCTAAGCACAGATACGCAGTATTTT

V: TRBV14
D: TRBD2
J: TRBJ2-2
size: .
CDR3: CASSRQRAGGGELFF
DNA: TGTGCCAGCAGCCGTCAAAGGGCGGGAGGCGGGGAGCTGTTTTTT

V: TRBV7-2
D: TRBD2
J: TRBJ2-2
size: once
CDR3: CASSARREGGTGELFF
DNA: TGTGCCAGCAGCGCAAGAAGGGAGGGTGGAACCGGGGAGCTGTTTTTT

V: TRBV7-9
D: TRBD1
J: TRBJ2-2
size: .
CDR3: CASSRGQGGTGELFF
DNA: TGTGCCAGCAGCCGGGGACAGGGTGGCACCGGGGAGCTGTTTTTT

V: TRBV2
D: TRBD2
J: TRBJ2-5
size: once
CDR3: CASGPQGGLETQYF
DNA: TGTGCCAGCGGACCGCAGGGAGGGCTAGAGACCCAGTACTTC

V: TRBV4-2
D: TRBD2
J: TRBJ2-3
size: .
CDR3: CASSQDIVLAGMTDTQYF
DNA: TGTGCCAGCAGCCAAGACATCGTCCTAGCGGGAATGACAGATACGCAGTATTTT

V: TRBV19
D: TRBD1
J: TRBJ1-4
size: few
CDR3: CASSPSTGAGANEKLFF
DNA: TGTGCCAGTAGTCCTTCGACAGGGGCTGGGGCTAATGAAAAACTGTTTTTT

V: TRBV5-6
D: .
J: TRBJ1-3
size: .
CDR3: CASSLKWQSSGNTIYF
DNA: TGTGCCAGCAGCTTAAAGTGGCAGTCCTCTGGAAACACCATATATTTT

V: TRBV5-1
D: .
J: TRBJ2-3
size: .
CDR3: CASSSGHTDTQYF
DNA: TGCGCCAGCAGCTCCGGACACACAGATACGCAGTATTTT

V: TRBV6-5
D: .
J: TRBJ2-7
size: .
CDR3: CASSYRLKSSSYEQYF
DNA: TGTGCCAGCAGTTACAGACTGAAGAGTAGCTCCTACGAGCAGTACTTC

V: TRBV29-1
D: .
J: TRBJ1-4
size: .
CDR3: CSVRSTTNEKLFF
DNA: TGCAGCGTTAGGTCTACGACTAATGAAAAACTGTTTTTT

V: TRBV6-5
D: .
J: TRBJ1-3
size: .
CDR3: CASSSGYKGNTIYF
DNA: TGTGCCAGCAGTTCGGGCTACAAGGGAAACACCATATATTTT

V: TRBV29-1
D: TRBD2
J: TRBJ2-7
size: .
CDR3: CSVESWGLAGVEQYF
DNA: TGCAGCGTTGAAAGTTGGGGACTAGCGGGAGTGGAGCAGTACTTC

V: TRBV30
D: .
J: TRBJ2-7
size: .
CDR3: CAWSWSFEQYF
DNA: TGTGCCTGGAGTTGGTCTTTCGAGCAGTACTTC

V: TRBV7-6
D: .
J: TRBJ1-2
size: .
CDR3: CASSREAGAANYGYTF
DNA: TGTGCCAGCAGTCGAGAAGCGGGGGCCGCTAACTATGGCTACACCTTC

V: TRBV9
D: TRBD2
J: TRBJ2-5
size: .
CDR3: CASSVGGLAGQETQYF
DNA: TGTGCCAGCAGCGTAGGGGGACTAGCGGGACAAGAGACCCAGTACTTC

V: TRBV6-5
D: TRBD2
J: TRBJ2-7
size: .
CDR3: CASSYAGAGEQYF
DNA: TGTGCCAGCAGTTATGCGGGAGCGGGGGAGCAGTACTTC

V: TRBV5-1
D: .
J: TRBJ1-6
size: .
CDR3: CASSPNAGSYNSPLHF
DNA: TGCGCCAGCAGCCCGAATGCAGGGTCCTATAATTCACCCCTCCACTTT

V: TRBV7-9
D: .
J: TRBJ1-1
size: .
CDR3: CASSLTPGLGAFF
DNA: TGTGCCAGCAGCTTGACCCCGGGGTTGGGGGCTTTCTTT

V: TRBV5-1
D: TRBD1
J: TRBJ1-5
size: .
CDR3: CASSPGQGGLLGPQHF
DNA: TGCGCCAGCAGCCCCGGACAGGGGGGATTGCTTGGGCCCCAGCATTTT

V: TRBV5-1
D: TRBD2
J: TRBJ2-3
size: .
CDR3: CASSLIPGLAGAGDTQYF
DNA: TGCGCCAGCAGCTTGATCCCGGGACTAGCGGGAGCCGGAGATACGCAGTATTTT

V: TRBV11-1
D: .
J: TRBJ2-2
size: .
CDR3: CASSSARGRFRPGELFF
DNA: TGTGCCAGCAGCTCGGCGAGAGGGAGGTTTCGCCCCGGGGAGCTGTTTTTT

V: TRBV30
D: .
J: TRBJ2-2
size: .
CDR3: CAWSVGSTGGELFF
DNA: TGTGCCTGGAGTGTGGGCAGTACGGGCGGGGAGCTGTTTTTT

V: TRBV14
D: .
J: TRBJ2-7
size: few
CDR3: CASSQVSLPYEQYF
DNA: TGTGCCAGCAGCCAAGTCTCTCTACCCTACGAGCAGTACTTC

V: TRBV7-3
D: TRBD2
J: TRBJ2-1
size: .
CDR3: CASSPSGANEQFF
DNA: TGTGCCAGCAGCCCAAGCGGGGCGAATGAGCAGTTCTTC

V: TRBV2
D: .
J: TRBJ2-1
size: .
CDR3: CAGGTGEQFF
DNA: TGTGCCGGGGGGACTGGTGAGCAGTTCTTC

V: TRBV5-6
D: TRBD1
J: TRBJ2-6
size: .
CDR3: CASSSRPGQGVPGANVLTF
DNA: TGTGCCAGCAGCTCGAGGCCGGGACAGGGTGTTCCTGGGGCCAACGTCCTGACTTTC

V: TRBV5-4
D: .
J: TRBJ1-6
size: .
CDR3: CASSLVANSPLHF
DNA: TGTGCCAGCAGCTTGGTCGCTAATTCACCCCTCCACTTT

V: TRBV27
D: .
J: TRBJ2-3
size: .
CDR3: CARAKNADTQYF
DNA: TGTGCCAGGGCTAAGAACGCAGATACGCAGTATTTT

V: TRBV30
D: .
J: TRBJ2-7
size: few
CDR3: CAWSNRPGPNYEQYF
DNA: TGTGCCTGGAGTAACCGCCCGGGACCTAACTACGAGCAGTACTTC

V: TRBV5-1
D: TRBD1
J: TRBJ1-2
size: .
CDR3: CASSSNTGDGYTF
DNA: TGCGCCAGCAGCTCAAACACAGGGGATGGCTACACCTTC

V: TRBV2
D: TRBD1
J: TRBJ1-2
size: .
CDR3: CASRLTGGGYTF
DNA: TGTGCCAGCAGGCTAACAGGGGGCGGCTACACCTTC

V: TRBV27
D: .
J: TRBJ1-4
size: .
CDR3: CASSLKGGATNEKLFF
DNA: TGTGCCAGCAGTTTAAAGGGGGGTGCAACTAATGAAAAACTGTTTTTT

V: TRBV2
D: .
J: TRBJ1-5
size: .
CDR3: CASTGEGQPQHF
DNA: TGTGCCAGCACGGGGGAGGGTCAGCCCCAGCATTTT

V: TRBV30
D: .
J: TRBJ1-3
size: few
CDR3: CAWAANGGNTIYF
DNA: TGTGCCTGGGCTGCCAACGGTGGAAACACCATATATTTT

V: TRBV9
D: .
J: TRBJ1-2
size: once
CDR3: CASSGREPSNYGYTF
DNA: TGTGCCAGCAGCGGCCGGGAGCCCTCTAACTATGGCTACACCTTC

V: TRBV19
D: .
J: TRBJ1-5
size: few
CDR3: CASSTRQGYGDQPQHF
DNA: TGTGCCAGTAGTACCCGCCAGGGGTATGGGGATCAGCCCCAGCATTTT